This is a list of T cell receptor beta chains from one sample in a study of T cells after yellow fever vaccination. TCRdb processed the 5' RACE reads anew with MiXCR; each CDR3 protein has one entry. This table holds about 340,000 distinct CDR3 sequences, 8.7% found once. The sequencing here drew on PBMCs, taken on the day of the first yellow fever vaccination. These receptors all come from a man aged 18 to 29 who received the YFV17D yellow fever vaccine. CDR3s include the opening cysteine and the closing phenylalanine or tryptophan. D genes are given only for firm matches. The size field is filled for only some rows; it gives once, few, many or a size class.

size	D	J	V	CDR3	DNA
few	NA	TRBJ2-1	TRBV4-1	CASSQDPVATRADEQFF	TGCGCCAGCAGCCAAGATCCAGTGGCTACCCGAGCGGATGAGCAGTTCTTC
few	NA	TRBJ2-1	TRBV7-2	CASSSSAGALQNEQFF	TGTGCCAGCAGCTCCTCCGCCGGCGCCCTACAGAATGAGCAGTTCTTC
few	TRBD2	TRBJ2-2	TRBV7-6	CASSSTSGGLAGELFF	TGTGCCAGCAGCTCAACTAGCGGGGGGCTCGCCGGGGAGCTGTTTTTT
few	TRBD2	TRBJ2-7	TRBV4-3	CASSREGGGRYEQYF	TGCGCCAGCAGCCGCGAAGGCGGGGGTAGGTACGAGCAGTACTTC
few	NA	TRBJ1-4	TRBV5-5	CASSIREINEKLFF	TGTGCCAGCAGCATCAGGGAGATTAATGAAAAACTGTTTTTT
once	NA	TRBJ1-3	TRBV5-1	CASSSQSLGSGNTIYF	TGCGCCAGCAGCTCCCAGTCTTTGGGGTCTGGAAACACCATATATTTT
many	NA	TRBJ1-4	TRBV12-3/TRBV12-4	CASSLREGPGKLFF	TGTGCCAGCAGTTTAAGGGAAGGGCCGGGAAAACTGTTTTTT
NA	NA	TRBJ1-1	TRBV7-8	CASSLFGGDDSAGTEAFF	TGTGCCAGCAGCTTATTCGGGGGCGACGATTCAGCGGGCACTGAAGCTTTCTTT
NA	NA	TRBJ2-5	TRBV5-1	CASSWRTREETQYF	TGCGCCAGCAGCTGGAGGACCAGAGAAGAGACCCAGTACTTC
few	NA	TRBJ2-2	TRBV19	CASTKRYGGTGELFF	TGTGCCAGTACCAAGAGGTATGGTGGCACCGGGGAGCTGTTTTTT
NA	TRBD1	TRBJ1-6	TRBV19	CASSSTGVISPLHF	TGTGCCAGTAGTTCGACAGGGGTCATTTCACCCCTCCACTTT
once	TRBD2	TRBJ2-3	TRBV5-4	CASSLAQGLAGAGTQYF	TGTGCCAGCAGCTTGGCTCAGGGACTAGCGGGGGCAGGTACGCAGTATTTT
NA	TRBD2	TRBJ2-7	TRBV7-2	CASSLAMSGGKYEQYF	TGTGCCAGCAGCTTAGCGATGAGCGGGGGAAAATACGAGCAGTACTTC
few	NA	TRBJ1-2	TRBV4-1	CASSQGGYYGYTF	TGCGCCAGCAGCCAAGGGGGATACTATGGCTACACCTTC
NA	TRBD2	TRBJ2-7	TRBV5-1	CASSYPRASGEQYF	TGCGCCAGCAGCTACCCTAGGGCTAGCGGGGAGCAGTACTTC
many	NA	TRBJ2-2	TRBV4-1	CASGGQNTGELFF	TGCGCCAGCGGGGGACAGAACACCGGGGAGCTGTTTTTT
many	TRBD2	TRBJ2-2	TRBV5-1	CASSLASGGVNTGELFF	TGCGCCAGCAGCTTGGCTAGCGGGGGAGTGAACACCGGGGAGCTGTTTTTT
NA	TRBD1	TRBJ1-1	TRBV14	CASSRVGTGATEAFF	TGTGCCAGCAGCCGCGTCGGGACAGGGGCCACTGAAGCTTTCTTT
NA	NA	TRBJ2-3	TRBV7-8	CASSLGWGLSTDTQYF	TGTGCCAGCAGCTTAGGTTGGGGATTGAGCACAGATACGCAGTATTTT
NA	TRBD2	TRBJ2-5	TRBV5-4	CASSLDGGADETQYF	TGTGCCAGCAGCTTGGACGGGGGGGCGGATGAGACCCAGTACTTC
many	TRBD1	TRBJ2-2	TRBV12-3/TRBV12-4	CASSWTGAPRELFF	TGTGCCAGCAGTTGGACAGGGGCCCCCCGGGAGCTGTTTTTT
NA	NA	TRBJ1-1	TRBV28	CASTRLQGITEAFF	TGTGCCAGCACAAGATTACAGGGTATCACTGAAGCTTTCTTT
many	NA	TRBJ1-2	TRBV9	CASSVAESANYGYTF	TGTGCCAGCAGCGTAGCTGAGAGCGCTAACTATGGCTACACCTTC
many	TRBD1	TRBJ2-7	TRBV5-1	CASSLLTGGNEQYF	TGCGCCAGCAGCTTGCTGACAGGGGGCAACGAGCAGTACTTC
few	TRBD1	TRBJ2-7	TRBV18	CASSPGQGFSYEQYF	TGTGCCAGCTCACCCGGACAGGGGTTTTCCTACGAGCAGTACTTC
few	TRBD1	TRBJ2-1	TRBV7-3	CASSRNRDSYNEQFF	TGTGCCAGCAGCCGGAACCGGGACAGTTACAATGAGCAGTTCTTC
few	NA	TRBJ2-3	TRBV5-1	CASSSIRGDTQYF	TGCGCCAGCAGCTCGATCAGAGGAGATACGCAGTATTTT
many	NA	TRBJ1-2	TRBV5-1	CASGKGSQANYGYTF	TGCGCCAGCGGTAAGGGAAGTCAAGCTAACTATGGCTACACCTTC
NA	NA	TRBJ2-3	TRBV4-3	CASSQEVQDTQYF	TGCGCCAGCAGCCAAGAGGTCCAAGATACGCAGTATTTT
NA	NA	TRBJ2-5	TRBV4-1	CASSQVYGGAQETQYF	TGCGCCAGCAGCCAAGTGTACGGGGGAGCACAAGAGACCCAGTACTTC
NA	NA	TRBJ2-1	TRBV11-2	CASSNDRESMGYEQFF	TGTGCCAGCAGCAATGACCGGGAGAGCATGGGCTATGAGCAGTTCTTC
few	TRBD1	TRBJ2-1	TRBV7-9	CASSLRQGWSYNEQFF	TGTGCCAGCAGCCTTCGACAGGGTTGGTCGTACAATGAGCAGTTCTTC
few	NA	TRBJ1-5	TRBV6-5	CASSYPVSRDQPQHF	TGTGCCAGCAGTTACCCCGTCAGCAGGGATCAGCCCCAGCATTTT
NA	NA	TRBJ1-2	TRBV12-3/TRBV12-4	CASSPGLNNYGYTF	TGTGCCAGCAGTCCGGGACTAAATAACTATGGCTACACCTTC
many	NA	TRBJ1-4	TRBV18	CASSPQPENEKLFF	TGTGCCAGCTCACCGCAGCCAGAAAATGAAAAACTGTTTTTT
few	NA	TRBJ2-6	TRBV4-3	CASSRGVRGSGANVLTF	TGCGCCAGCAGCCGAGGGGTCAGGGGTTCCGGGGCCAACGTCCTGACTTTC
NA	TRBD1	TRBJ2-3	TRBV24-1	CATSDHTGTGGTDTQYF	TGTGCCACCAGTGACCACACCGGGACAGGGGGCACAGATACGCAGTATTTT
NA	NA	TRBJ1-6	TRBV6-1	CASTQSEGNSPLHF	TGTGCCAGCACCCAGTCTGAGGGGAATTCACCCCTCCACTTT
NA	NA	TRBJ2-1	TRBV12-3/TRBV12-4	CASSLPRDAAKQFF	TGTGCCAGCAGTTTACCACGGGACGCAGCAAAGCAGTTCTTC
NA	NA	TRBJ1-3	TRBV7-9	CASSTAGASGNTIYF	TGTGCCAGCAGCACAGCAGGAGCTTCTGGAAACACCATATATTTT
few	TRBD2	TRBJ2-1	TRBV6-4	CASSRLAYDNEQFF	TGTGCCAGCAGCCGACTAGCGTACGACAATGAGCAGTTCTTC
few	NA	TRBJ1-4	TRBV4-2	CASSQDYRDGEKLFF	TGTGCCAGCAGCCAAGATTACAGGGATGGTGAAAAACTGTTTTTT
NA	TRBD2	TRBJ2-3	TRBV7-8	CASSLAIRGGTDTQYF	TGTGCCAGCAGCCTAGCCATACGGGGGGGCACAGATACGCAGTATTTT
NA	NA	TRBJ1-5	TRBV14	CASSQVEGWDSNQPQHF	TGTGCCAGCAGCCAAGTAGAAGGATGGGATAGCAATCAGCCCCAGCATTTT
NA	TRBD1	TRBJ1-2	TRBV12-3/TRBV12-4	CASSGGTGGLYGYTF	TGTGCCAGCAGTGGGGGGACAGGGGGCCTCTATGGCTACACCTTC
NA	NA	TRBJ2-2	TRBV7-9	CASSLRDRNTGELFF	TGTGCCAGCAGCTTGAGGGATAGAAATACCGGGGAGCTGTTTTTT
NA	NA	TRBJ2-2	TRBV12-3/TRBV12-4	CASSFSPGGGTGELFF	TGTGCCAGCAGTTTTTCCCCAGGGGGAGGCACCGGGGAGCTGTTTTTT
many	NA	TRBJ2-7	TRBV20-1	CSAAPDSGRGQYF	TGCAGTGCCGCCCCGGACAGCGGTAGAGGGCAGTACTTC
NA	NA	TRBJ1-2	TRBV20-1	CSAAPDRNYGYTF	TGCAGTGCTGCCCCCGACAGGAACTATGGCTACACCTTC
NA	TRBD1	TRBJ1-2	TRBV5-1	CASSLGGIGQGIYGYTF	TGCGCCAGCAGCCTTGGGGGGATTGGACAGGGCATCTATGGCTACACCTTC
few	NA	TRBJ1-4	TRBV28	CASSLRIEKLFF	TGTGCCAGCAGTTTACGGATAGAAAAACTGTTTTTT
few	TRBD1	TRBJ2-3	TRBV5-1	CASSLPGTGGGSTQYF	TGCGCCAGCAGCTTGCCCGGGACAGGGGGCGGATCTACGCAGTATTTT
few	NA	TRBJ1-2	TRBV6-2/TRBV6-3	CASSYSRGPGYTF	TGTGCCAGCAGTTACTCAAGAGGGCCTGGCTACACCTTC
NA	NA	TRBJ2-5	TRBV12-3/TRBV12-4	CASTTPGKETQYF	TGTGCCAGCACCACCCCGGGGAAAGAGACCCAGTACTTC
many	TRBD1	TRBJ2-5	TRBV10-3	CAIRETGEETQYF	TGTGCCATCAGGGAGACAGGGGAGGAGACCCAGTACTTC
NA	TRBD2	TRBJ2-7	TRBV12-3/TRBV12-4	CASSLGTSGGRMHEQYF	TGTGCCAGCAGTTTAGGGACTAGCGGGGGACGGATGCACGAGCAGTACTTC
many	NA	TRBJ2-7	TRBV9	CASSVKAGAGEQYF	TGTGCCAGCAGCGTAAAGGCGGGGGCGGGTGAGCAGTACTTC
NA	TRBD1	TRBJ2-5	TRBV11-2	CASIGTGQETQYF	TGTGCCAGCATAGGGACAGGCCAAGAGACCCAGTACTTC
few	TRBD1	TRBJ2-7	TRBV20-1	CSARRDSYEQYF	TGCAGTGCCCGCCGGGACAGCTACGAGCAGTACTTC
few	NA	TRBJ2-5	TRBV7-2	CASRQIPNQETQYF	TGTGCCAGCAGGCAGATCCCCAACCAAGAGACCCAGTACTTC